These 24 T cell receptor beta chains originate from one sample sequenced in a study of vaccination and CD4 T cells after COVID-19. Specified treatment: approximately 9-day PBMC culture with coronavirus spike peptide pools or control peptides (ViraFEST assay). According to the study, CD4+ T cells from the unexposed donor were gathered ahead of the COVID-19 pandemic (2011-2018). Sequenced with the Oncomine TCR Beta short-read assay was DNA taken from cultured CD4+ T cells. TCRdb re-analysed the PCR reads in MiXCR, keeping a single row per CDR3 protein. This sample has several thousand distinct CDR3 sequences, with roughly 29% found just once. Which antigens these TCRs recognize remains unknown. The specimen sequenced was CD4+ T cells from blood, cultured in vitro. These receptors were obtained from a human donor in good health.

This clonotype was detected only a few times. The chain recombines TRBV20-1 with TRBJ2-3; TRBD2 agrees at 7 bases. CDR1 and CDR2 (germline): DFQATT, SNEGSKA (reference sequence). The CDR3 consists of 11 residues. The CDR3 DNA reads TGCAGCGTTAGCGGGCCAGATACGCAGTATTTT. It is translated as CSVSGPDTQYF.

This clonotype was observed a handful of times. V usage is TRBV20-1 and J usage is TRBJ1-1; D remains unclear. Trimming took 6 bases from V and 6 from J, leaving 17 bases between them. Germline CDR1 reads DFQATT; CDR2 reads SNEGSKA (reference sequence). The length of the CDR3 is 13 residues. The chain's CDR3 is CSAQLSRGSEAFF. CDR3 nucleotides: TGCAGTGCCCAGTTAAGTCGGGGATCTGAAGCTTTCTTT.

This clonotype has only a few counts. The chain employs TRBV19 and TRBJ2-7; D may be TRBD1 or TRBD2 (6 bases each). V lost 7 bases and J 5 bases, leaving 9 bases between the germline ends. The CDR3 is made up of 11 amino acids. From germline, CDR1 is LNHDA and CDR2 SQIVND (reference sequence). CDR3 DNA: TGTGCCAGTACCGGGGGCAACGAGCAGTACTTC. Translating gives CASTGGNEQYF.

This clonotype has a handful of counts. The V and J genes are TRBV11-2 and TRBJ1-2; D is undetermined. The germline gives CDR1 SGHAT, CDR2 FQNNGV. V lost 2 bases, J lost 3 bases, and 13 bases lay in between. CDR3 length: 15 amino acids. The CDR3 here is CASSLTGDEDYGYTF. DNA for the CDR3: TGTGCCAGCAGCTTAACCGGTGACGAGGACTATGGCTACACCTTC.

The genes are TRBV4-2 and TRBJ1-3; 7 bases fit TRBD1. CDR3 size: 15 residues. V lost 4 bases to trimming and J lost 2 bases; unmatched junction nucleotides: 5. Per germline, CDR1 LGHNA and CDR2 YNFKEQ. The DNA of the CDR3 is TGTGCCAGCAGCCGGGGACAGAACGCTGGAAACACCATATATTTT. Encoded protein: CASSRGQNAGNTIYF.

This clonotype was seen only a few times. This chain links TRBV29-1 with TRBJ2-1; TRBD2 might be the D (5 bases). CDR3 length equals 13 residues. In germline, CDR1 is SQVTM, CDR2 ANQGSEA. V dropped 7 bases and J dropped 6 bases, with 16 bases sitting between them. The CDR3 here is CSAGVPGSNEQFF. The CDR3 DNA follows: TGCAGCGCCGGGGTGCCGGGGAGCAATGAGCAGTTCTTC.

The rearrangement links TRBV7-9 to TRBJ1-2; no definite D call. Trimming removed 5 bases at V and 7 bases at J, with 23 bases between. Germline loops: CDR1 SEHNR, CDR2 FQNEAQ (reference sequence). This CDR3 has 16 residues. CDR3 in amino acids: CASSKPAEWFSGGYTF. CDR3 coding DNA: TGTGCCAGCAGCAAGCCTGCGGAGTGGTTCAGTGGTGGCTACACCTTC.

In this sample, this clonotype is medium-sized. The rearrangement links TRBV6-5 to TRBJ1-1; D remains unclear. The V end lost 2 bases, the J end lost 3 bases, and 1 base lay between the germline ends. Germline assignment: CDR1 MNHEY and CDR2 SVGAGI. This CDR3 is 11 amino acids long. This chain's CDR3 is CASSYHTEAFF. CDR3 DNA sequence: TGTGCCAGCAGTTACCACACTGAAGCTTTCTTT.

The chain is built from TRBV7-3 and TRBJ1-5; TRBD1 might be the D (5 bases). This CDR3 is built from 15 residues. Trimming pared 1 base from V and 2 bases from J, leaving 9 bases between. Germline CDR1 is SGHTA and CDR2 is FQGTGA. The CDR3 sequence: CASSLNGGGNQPQHF. CDR3 coding DNA: TGTGCCAGCAGCTTAAACGGGGGAGGCAATCAGCCCCAGCATTTT.

This clonotype has a handful of counts. In DNA, the CDR3 is TGTGCCAGCAGTGAACCCGGGACAGGTGTGCGCGAGCAGTACTTC. Residues: CASSEPGTGVREQYF. This sequence joins TRBV6-1 and TRBJ2-7; 8 bases are a match to TRBD1. This CDR3 contains 15 residues. CDR1 MNHNS and CDR2 SASEGT come from the germline V gene. V shed 2 bases and J 6 bases; nucleotides not matched to a gene: 9.

The chain combines TRBV7-3 with TRBJ1-3, with unresolved D. Trimming stripped 1 base from V and 3 bases from J, with 4 bases between. This CDR3 is 13 amino acids long. CDR1 SGHTA and CDR2 FQGTGA come from the germline V gene. The CDR3 region is CASSLRDGNTIYF. As DNA, the CDR3 is TGTGCCAGCAGCTTAAGGGATGGAAACACCATATATTTT.

The rearrangement links TRBV7-3 to TRBJ1-1; maybe TRBD1 (5 bases). The CDR3 consists of 13 residues. The V gene lost 5 bases and the J gene lost 4 bases, with 11 bases spanning the gap. Per germline, CDR1 SGHTA and CDR2 FQGTGA. The DNA for the CDR3 is TGTGCCAGCAGCGGGGCCGGGGGCACTGAAGCTTTCTTT. This translates into CASSGAGGTEAFF.

The gene calls are TRBV11-2 and TRBJ1-6; D may be TRBD1 (5 bases). Between the trimmed V and J ends, which lost 3 bases and 2 bases, there was a span of 14 bases. This CDR3 has 17 residues. From germline, CDR1 is SGHAT and CDR2 FQNNGV. CDR3 nucleotide sequence: TGTGCCAGCAGCTTGTTTGGGGCCGGCGCCTATAATTCACCCCTCCACTTT. Protein sequence: CASSLFGAGAYNSPLHF.

The chain uses TRBV5-1 and TRBJ2-5, with D possibly being TRBD1 (6 bases). Deletions cut 3 bases from V and 3 bases from J, with 15 bases between. Germline V gene sequence: CDR1 SGHRS, CDR2 YFSETQ. CDR3 length: 15 residues. The CDR3 is CASSWATGSEETQYF. The CDR3 DNA reads as TGCGCCAGCAGCTGGGCTACAGGGTCCGAAGAGACCCAGTACTTC.

This clonotype was counted between two and nine times. The chain is built from TRBV5-1 and TRBJ1-2; no clear D. Germline loops: CDR1 SGHRS, CDR2 YFSETQ. The CDR3 has 14 residues. V lost 1 base to trimming and J lost 3 bases, with 10 bases between them. The CDR3 DNA is TGCGCCAGCAGCTTGTCCGACCACGACTATGGCTACACCTTC. It translates to CASSLSDHDYGYTF.

The rearrangement links TRBV6-5 to TRBJ1-1, with TRBD1 as a possible D gene (5 bases). The length of the CDR3 is 15 residues. Germline V CDR1 and CDR2: MNHEY, SVGAGI. The V gene lost 0 bases and the J gene lost 5 bases, with 13 bases spanning the gap. CDR3: CASSYSGWGRTEAFF. In DNA, the CDR3 is TGTGCCAGCAGTTACTCGGGTTGGGGGAGGACTGAAGCTTTCTTT.

This sequence joins TRBV7-9 and TRBJ2-2; D gene unclear. The V end lost 0 bases, the J end lost 1 base, and 6 bases lay between the germline ends. Germline V gene sequence: CDR1 SEHNR, CDR2 FQNEAQ (reference sequence). CDR3 length equals 15 residues. DNA of the CDR3: TGTGCCAGCAGCTTAGCGGGTGAGAACACCGGGGAGCTGTTTTTT. Residues: CASSLAGENTGELFF.

This clonotype is labeled medium-sized (0.01 to 0.1%). The rearrangement joins TRBV20-1 to TRBJ1-2; D ambiguous. V lost 0 bases and J lost 5, with 13 bases in between. There are 14 residues in the CDR3. The V gene's germline CDR1 is DFQATT and CDR2 SNEGSKA (reference sequence). The CDR3 DNA is TGCAGTGCTAGAGACCTGAGACGAGATTATGGCTACACCTTC. Protein product: CSARDLRRDYGYTF.

The chain joins TRBV6-1 to TRBJ1-6; the D is unclear. Germline CDR1 is MNHNS and CDR2 is SASEGT. V lost 6 bases and J 4 bases, leaving 7 bases between the germline ends. The length of the CDR3 is 13 residues. DNA of the CDR3: TGTGCCAGCAGGAAGCCTTATAATTCACCCCTCCACTTT. The encoded protein is CASRKPYNSPLHF.

The table lists this clonotype with a few counts. V usage is TRBV6-1 and J usage is TRBJ2-1; D may be TRBD2 (6 bases). V was shortened by 7 bases and J by 10 bases, with 17 bases between the two germline ends. Germline CDR1 MNHNS, CDR2 SASEGT. This CDR3 is built from 13 residues. The CDR3 loop reads CASTQGGAREQFF. The DNA for the CDR3 is TGTGCCAGCACCCAAGGAGGGGCTAGGGAGCAGTTCTTC.

This chain connects TRBV12-3 or TRBV12-4 to TRBJ1-5, with 8 bases matching TRBD1. The V segment lost 2 bases and the J segment 6 bases; nucleotides outside the gene matches: 6. CDR3 length equals 15 residues. The CDR3 DNA reads TGTGCCAGCAGTTTACAGGACAGGGCGAGTCAGCCCCAGCATTTT. Translating gives CASSLQDRASQPQHF.

The chain is built from TRBV7-2 and TRBJ2-2; unclear D gene. Germline lookup yields CDR1 SGHTA and CDR2 FQGNSA. Deletions cut 6 bases from V and 8 bases from J, with 19 bases between. This CDR3 region has 15 residues. CDR3 sequence: CASSSLAVMGGELFF. The CDR3 DNA follows: TGTGCCAGCAGTTCCCTTGCGGTTATGGGTGGGGAGCTGTTTTTT.

The chain recombines TRBV20-1 with TRBJ2-5; D perhaps matches TRBD1 (6 bases). Germline V gene sequence: CDR1 DFQATT, CDR2 SNEGSKA (reference sequence). V was trimmed by 7 bases and J by 5 bases, leaving 17 bases between them. This CDR3 is built from 13 residues. CDR3: CSGTDRFVETQYF. The DNA of the CDR3 is TGCAGTGGTACAGACAGGTTTGTGGAGACCCAGTACTTC.

This chain connects TRBV6-1 to TRBJ2-1, with 13 positions matching TRBD2. Losses at the gene ends were 5 bases for V and 4 bases for J; bases not matched to a gene: 5. Looked up from germline, CDR1 is MNHNS and CDR2 is SASEGT. This CDR3 comprises 16 residues. For the CDR3, the DNA is TGTGCCAGCAGTCGGACTAGCGGGGGCCCTTACAATGAGCAGTTCTTC. It yields the protein CASSRTSGGPYNEQFF.